These 10 T cell receptor beta chains were all obtained from the same sample, sequenced in a study of shared clonotypes between healthy human individuals. Method: immunoSEQ multiplex PCR; TCRdb's copy keeps in-frame clones and lacks some. This sample has roughly 490,000 clones, with 70% to 80% found just once. Sequenced sample: PBMCs. The receptors shown here come from a woman in her 40s in good health. Some clones in this sample may be carry-over from other donors' samples.

V is TRBV19 and J is TRBJ2-7; the D gene is possibly TRBD2 (6 bases). With 6 bases removed from V and 5 bases from J, the gap between germline ends came to 8 bases. Germline V lookup: CDR1 LNHDA, CDR2 SQIVND (reference sequence). The CDR3 has 11 residues. The CDR3 nucleotides read TGTGCCAGTAGGTGGGGGGACGAGCAGTACTTC. Translating gives CASRWGDEQYF.

V usage is TRBV28 and J usage is TRBJ1-5; D remains ambiguous. V was cut by 4 bases and J by 4 bases, with 17 bases left in between. Germline CDR1 and CDR2: MDHEN and SYDVKM. The CDR3 runs to 16 residues. The CDR3 DNA follows: TGTGCCAGCAGTTCCCAGGACGGAGCTACAAATCAGCCCCAGCATTTT. Translating gives CASSSQDGATNQPQHF.

Concerning this clone itself: The junction and the germline gene differ at one end; a read error may be behind it. The chain recombines TRBV11-3 with TRBJ1-2, with D perhaps TRBD1 (5 bases). The germline V gene has CDR1 SGHNT and CDR2 YENEEA. The CDR3 extends over 15 amino acids. In nucleotides, the CDR3 is TGTGCCAGCAGATTAGCCCAGAGCAGGGTCTATGGCTACACCTTC. This encodes CASRLAQSRVYGYTF.

The V gene is TRBV7-8, the J gene TRBJ1-2; 11 bases map to TRBD1. V dropped 0 bases and J dropped 5; count of bases not matched to a gene: 5. The CDR3 runs 16 residues. Germline V gene sequence: CDR1 SGHVS, CDR2 FQNEAQ. CDR3 bases: TGTGCCAGCAGCTTAGCGCGGGACAGGGGGGGATATGGCTACACCTTC. This encodes CASSLARDRGGYGYTF.

The chain uses TRBV29-1 and TRBJ2-2, with D perhaps being TRBD1 or TRBD2 (5 bases each). CDR3 length: 13 amino acids. Between the trimmed V and J ends, which lost 7 bases and 2 bases, there was a span of 11 bases. Germline CDR1 SQVTM, CDR2 ANQGSEA. CDR3 residues: CSGGRGNTGELFF. In nucleotides, the CDR3 is TGCAGCGGGGGACGGGGAAACACCGGGGAGCTGTTTTTT.

V and J are TRBV7-2 and TRBJ1-2; 9 nucleotides align to TRBD1. Germline V lookup: CDR1 SGHTA, CDR2 FQGNSA. This CDR3 region has 13 residues. V trimming: 5 bases; J trimming: 4 bases; junction bases outside the gene matches: 2. The CDR3 is CASSPDRGYGYTF. The CDR3 coding sequence is TGTGCCAGCAGCCCGGACAGGGGCTATGGCTACACCTTC.

The sample holds a few counts of this clone. In nucleotides, the CDR3 is TGTGCCTGGCTCGGCGTGGGCTACACCTTC. Translated: CAWLGVGYTF. This chain joins TRBV30 and TRBJ1-2, with D uncertain. The CDR3 loop spans 10 amino acids. Trimming removed 5 bases at V and 8 bases at J, with 9 bases between. The germline gives CDR1 GTSNPN, CDR2 SVGIG (reference sequence).

This chain joins TRBV5-4 and TRBJ2-5; 8 bases are a match to TRBD2. The CDR3 has 15 amino acids. V lost 7 bases to trimming and J lost 0 bases; unmatched junction nucleotides: 8. The germline gives CDR1 SGHNT, CDR2 YYREEE (reference sequence). The CDR3 protein is CASRSSGTHQETQYF. As DNA, the CDR3 is TGTGCCAGCCGAAGTAGCGGGACACACCAAGAGACCCAGTACTTC.

A few counts support this clone. This chain joins TRBV28 and TRBJ2-3; 11 bases fit TRBD2. The CDR3 totals 16 residues. Germline trimming cut 7 bases from V and 3 bases from J; bases unmatched to any gene: 9. Germline lookup yields CDR1 MDHEN and CDR2 SYDVKM. The CDR3 loop is CASTSGLAVDTDTQYF. The CDR3 region has the DNA TGTGCCAGCACTTCGGGACTAGCGGTTGATACAGATACGCAGTATTTT.

The chain combines TRBV10-3 with TRBJ1-5; 7 bases match TRBD1. The germline V gene encodes CDR1 ENHRY and CDR2 SYGVKD. The CDR3 runs 16 residues. Unmatched junction bases numbered 8, after V lost 4 bases and J lost 2 bases. The CDR3 DNA sequence: TGTGCCATCAGTGGGTCAGGGGGGGAAGGCAATCAGCCCCAGCATTTT. It yields the protein CAISGSGGEGNQPQHF.